This record looks at one T cell receptor beta chain sequence and its context. The sample is drawn from a study of blood T cells in healthy people across ages. PCR was performed a second time for roughly 7 to 11 cycles using a sample-barcoded 5' primer and a J-beta primer mix. TCRdb recomputed calls from the 5' RACE reads with MiXCR, one row per CDR3 protein. This sample has about 800,000 distinct CDR3 sequences; roughly 25% occur once, and the top ten carry approximately 3.7%. Germline V gene data show CDR1 as ENHRY and CDR2 as SYGVKD. The length of the CDR3 is 15 residues. These records were also assigned to another study, of T cells of mothers and their children. That source notes: Samples came from a few healthy Caucasian mothers and their six children.

The TCR comes from a boy between 10 and 17 years old in good health. This sequence joins TRBV10-3 and TRBJ2-1; TRBD1 matches 10 bases. The DNA end favors TRBJ2-7, so the J call may be wrong. What was sequenced was blood. The CDR3 here is CAIRDGTGAGHEQYF. As DNA, the CDR3 is TGTGCCATCAGAGACGGGACAGGGGCAGGCCACGAGCAGTACTTC.